The rows below give T cell receptor beta chains drawn from one sample of a study of cytomegalovirus exposure and HLA in healthy donors. Profiling relied on immunoSEQ multiplex PCR, and the TCRdb table lists in-frame clones only, not all of them. The data contain 150,000 to 200,000 clones, roughly nine tenths of them seen just once; the ten biggest clones take up about 0.85%. The sample comprised PBMCs. Receptors originate from a woman aged 25 to 45 in good health and CMV-seronegative. Both conserved end residues are part of each CDR3. A D gene is named only where the DNA matches it firmly. Clone size is given for some rows only: seen once, a few or many times, or a class if the clone is expanded.

V	D	J	size	CDR3	DNA
TRBV15	TRBD1	TRBJ2-7	.	CATSRGGQGDYEQYF	TGTGCCACCAGCCGAGGCGGACAGGGGGACTACGAGCAGTACTTC
TRBV27	TRBD2	TRBJ2-1	.	CASTGLAGGRNEQFF	TGTGCCAGCACGGGACTAGCGGGGGGGCGGAATGAGCAGTTCTTC
TRBV5-1	.	TRBJ2-5	.	CASSSTSQGRRPQYF	TGCGCCAGCAGCTCGACTTCTCAGGGGAGAAGGCCCCAGTACTTC
TRBV9	TRBD2	TRBJ2-7	.	CASSVGGTSGYEQYF	TGTGCCAGCAGCGTAGGGGGGACTAGCGGATACGAGCAGTACTTC
TRBV5-6	.	TRBJ1-1	few	CASSLGRNTEAFF	TGTGCCAGCAGCTTGGGTCGTAACACTGAAGCTTTCTTT
TRBV5-4	.	TRBJ2-1	.	CASSHRDSENEQFF	TGTGCCAGCAGCCACCGGGACTCCGAAAATGAGCAGTTCTTC
TRBV29-1	.	TRBJ2-3	.	CSVEAGLTDTQYF	TGCAGCGTTGAGGCAGGGCTCACAGATACGCAGTATTTT
TRBV5-1	TRBD1	TRBJ1-5	.	CASSLAPGGQPQHF	TGCGCCAGCAGCTTGGCCCCAGGGGGTCAGCCCCAGCATTTT
TRBV5-4	.	TRBJ1-3	.	CASSLDPFSGNTIYF	TGTGCCAGCAGCTTGGATCCGTTCTCTGGAAACACCATATATTTT
TRBV19	.	TRBJ1-2	.	CASSMADSKAQSYGYTF	TGTGCCAGTAGTATGGCAGACAGCAAAGCTCAGAGCTATGGCTACACCTTC
TRBV27	.	TRBJ2-3	.	CASSLDFKRPSTDTQYF	TGTGCCAGCAGTTTGGACTTTAAGCGGCCTAGCACAGATACGCAGTATTTT
TRBV11-2	TRBD1	TRBJ2-6	.	CASSPGQGAGIGANVLTF	TGTGCCAGCAGCCCGGGGCAGGGGGCAGGTATAGGGGCCAACGTCCTGACTTTC
TRBV19	TRBD1	TRBJ1-5	.	CASGGSNQPQHF	TGTGCCTCAGGGGGGAGCAATCAGCCCCAGCATTTT
TRBV28	.	TRBJ2-1	.	CASSPHSTGVISYNEQFF	TGTGCCAGCAGCCCCCATTCTACGGGAGTGATCTCCTACAATGAGCAGTTCTTC
TRBV5-1	.	TRBJ2-7	.	CASSLDGRAEQYF	TGCGCCAGCAGCTTGGACGGGCGGGCCGAGCAGTACTTC
TRBV19	.	TRBJ2-7	.	CASSIRTGIYEQYF	TGTGCCAGTAGTATAAGAACAGGTATATACGAGCAGTACTTC
TRBV15	.	TRBJ1-3	.	CATSRADSGNTIYF	TGTGCCACCAGCAGGGCGGACTCTGGAAACACCATATATTTT
TRBV6-1	.	TRBJ2-7	.	CASGLVLAYEQYF	TGTGCCAGCGGTCTGGTACTGGCCTACGAGCAGTACTTC
TRBV9	.	TRBJ2-7	.	CASSVEAGAATYEQYF	TGTGCCAGCAGCGTAGAGGCGGGGGCCGCGACCTACGAGCAGTACTTC
TRBV19	.	TRBJ2-7	once	CASSIGAGRDYEQYF	TGTGCCAGTAGTATAGGGGCCGGCAGGGATTACGAGCAGTACTTC
TRBV27	.	TRBJ2-5	.	CASSFGRRVQETQYF	TGTGCCAGCAGTTTTGGCCGCAGGGTCCAAGAGACCCAGTACTTC
TRBV27	.	TRBJ1-1	.	CASSPIIGETEAFF	TGTGCCAGTAGTCCCATCATTGGAGAGACTGAAGCTTTCTTT
TRBV7-9	TRBD1	TRBJ1-2	.	CASSWGTGGVWGYGYTF	TGTGCCAGCAGCTGGGGGACAGGGGGCGTCTGGGGCTATGGCTACACCTTC
TRBV30	TRBD1	TRBJ1-2	.	CAWDRGNYGYTF	TGTGCCTGGGACAGGGGGAACTATGGCTACACCTTC
TRBV7-3	TRBD1	TRBJ2-5	.	CASSLGTANQETQYF	TGTGCCAGCAGCTTAGGGACAGCTAACCAAGAGACCCAGTACTTC
TRBV6-6	.	TRBJ1-5	few	CASSAAGGGNQPQHF	TGTGCCAGCAGTGCGGCGGGGGGAGGCAATCAGCCCCAGCATTTT